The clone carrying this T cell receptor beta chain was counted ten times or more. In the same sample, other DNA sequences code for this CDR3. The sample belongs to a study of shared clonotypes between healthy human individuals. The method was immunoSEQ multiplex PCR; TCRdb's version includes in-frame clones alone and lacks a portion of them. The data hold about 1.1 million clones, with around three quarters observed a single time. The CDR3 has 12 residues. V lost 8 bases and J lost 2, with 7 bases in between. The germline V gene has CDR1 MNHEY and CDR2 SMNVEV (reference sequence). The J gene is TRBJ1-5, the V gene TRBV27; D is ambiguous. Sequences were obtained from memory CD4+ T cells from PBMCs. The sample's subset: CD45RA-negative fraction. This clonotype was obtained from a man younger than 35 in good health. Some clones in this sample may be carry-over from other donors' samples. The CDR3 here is CASRTGNQPQHF. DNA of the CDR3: TGTGCCAGCCGGACCGGCAATCAGCCCCAGCATTTT.